The rows below give T cell receptor beta chains drawn from one sample of a study of blood T cell repertoires in COVID-19. Only in-frame clones appear in the TCRdb table, and some are missing; sequencing was by immunoSEQ multiplex PCR. Of roughly 240,000 clones in the sample, approximately 88% were seen once. Sequenced input: PBMCs or T cells enriched from blood (not recorded which). All receptors derive from a woman in her thirties or forties with acute COVID-19. Both conserved end residues are part of each CDR3. Fields, in order: V gene, CDR3 length, clone size, CDR3 protein. Some rows mark clone size as missing; the rest say once, few, many or name a class of expanded clone.

TRBV11-2 | 17 | - | CASSLSFHAAAVYEQYF
TRBV5-4 | 16 | - | CASSGRQGALNYGYTF
TRBV14 | 17 | - | CASSQGGTGAQGMGYTF
TRBV19 | 14 | - | CASIEWAGAYGYTF
TRBV29-1 | 13 | - | CSARGQSNTEAFF
TRBV2 | 13 | - | CASGTGLRDTQYF
TRBV27 | 15 | once | CASSYDRGKNTEAFF
TRBV3-1/TRBV3-2 | 12 | - | CASSQASGSLFF
TRBV6-5 | 13 | - | CATQRGPAYEQYF
TRBV9 | 17 | - | CASSVRLAGGPGDTQYF
TRBV7-2 | 17 | - | CASSLMSSGSSYNEQFF
TRBV2 | 13 | - | CASSADSHQPQHF
TRBV11-3 | 15 | - | CASSFGRETYNEQFF
TRBV27 | 16 | - | CASSLTGYSGANVLTF
TRBV19 | 13 | - | CASNQQGSYGYTF
TRBV11-3 | 15 | - | CASSSSGGTNEKLFF
TRBV27 | 15 | - | CASSDSFSGANVLTF
TRBV24-1 | 16 | - | CATSDSRDRFPGELFF
TRBV28 | 11 | few | CASSFRYEQYF
TRBV5-5 | 14 | - | CASTHSGTGWEQYF
TRBV5-1 | 15 | - | CASTQTSGRYGELFF
TRBV7-2 | 12 | - | CASSFSQETQYF
TRBV24-1 | 16 | - | CATSDFPRQGQETQYF
TRBV30 | 19 | - | CAWSPRPGQISSSYNEQFF
TRBV3-1/TRBV3-2 | 15 | - | CASSPAAGVTDTQYF
TRBV6-5 | 15 | - | CATTRGLRYTDTQYF
TRBV5-1 | 13 | - | CASSWAGRASAFF
TRBV24-1 | 13 | - | CATSGVGVETQYF
TRBV15 | 14 | - | CATSRDPAGEKLFF
TRBV19 | 13 | once | CASIEGRGRRAFF
TRBV12-3/TRBV12-4 | 13 | - | CASSLVGAHGYTF
TRBV19 | 14 | - | CASRPQGVKSPLHF
TRBV4-2 | 15 | - | CASSQGGQGTDTQYF
TRBV6-2/TRBV6-3 | 17 | once | CASSYSLPGGYNQPQHF
TRBV27 | 13 | - | CASSYYRDSGYTF
TRBV5-4 | 15 | - | CASSSGGRGRAEAFF
TRBV4-2 | 12 | - | CASSPGTDTQYF
TRBV5-5 | 15 | - | CASSLVSGQLETQYF
TRBV28 | 15 | - | CASSSDPGWNTEAFF
TRBV11-3 | 14 | - | CASSLDGINTEAFF
TRBV10-3 | 15 | - | CAISEEGAHDYGYTF
TRBV29-1 | 15 | once | CSVGATAGGAETQYF
TRBV6-6 | 15 | few | CASSFDRGWAGELFF
TRBV12-3/TRBV12-4 | 13 | - | CASSRTGAYEQFF
TRBV2 | 13 | - | CASSGGLNEKLFF
TRBV2 | 14 | - | CASSEAPGSRGYTF
TRBV5-6 | 17 | - | CASSPLGAGGAYNEQFF
TRBV2 | 13 | - | CASSDRYNSPLHF
TRBV10-3 | 13 | - | CAITGGDVYGYTF
TRBV24-1 | 15 | - | CATSVNRGIHSPLHF
TRBV6-5 | 15 | - | CASRTRGLINEKLFF
TRBV12-5 | 21 | once | CASGSPQTLRRTGPTHGGYTF
TRBV6-1 | 17 | - | CASSDRERQLFQETQYF
TRBV18 | 17 | - | CASSQQTGGNIGSPLHF
TRBV11-2 | 15 | - | CASSFSQRGGETQYF
TRBV20-1 | 10 | - | CSAWAETQYF
TRBV10-1 | 16 | - | CASSPLAGGRTDTQYF
TRBV11-2 | 14 | once | CASSLKQQGTEAFF
TRBV10-1 | 14 | - | CASSERGQNTEAFF